This T cell receptor beta chain was sequenced for a study of blood T cell repertoires in COVID-19. The length of the CDR3 is 12 residues. J lost 9 bases, V lost 6 bases, and 7 bases had no gene match. CDR1 is MNHEY and CDR2 is SVGAGI in the germline V gene. Generated by immunoSEQ multiplex PCR, the TCRdb table keeps only in-frame clones and is missing some. This table has roughly 360,000 clones, 70% to 85% appearing once. V and J are TRBV6-5 and TRBJ2-7; 8 bases are a match to TRBD1. This clonotype was sampled from a human donor with acute or convalescent COVID-19. The donor label of this sample is uncertain. The sequenced sample consisted of peripheral blood. The CDR3 loop is CASRWTGMGQYF. The CDR3 DNA follows: TGTGCCAGCAGATGGACAGGGATGGGGCAGTACTTC.